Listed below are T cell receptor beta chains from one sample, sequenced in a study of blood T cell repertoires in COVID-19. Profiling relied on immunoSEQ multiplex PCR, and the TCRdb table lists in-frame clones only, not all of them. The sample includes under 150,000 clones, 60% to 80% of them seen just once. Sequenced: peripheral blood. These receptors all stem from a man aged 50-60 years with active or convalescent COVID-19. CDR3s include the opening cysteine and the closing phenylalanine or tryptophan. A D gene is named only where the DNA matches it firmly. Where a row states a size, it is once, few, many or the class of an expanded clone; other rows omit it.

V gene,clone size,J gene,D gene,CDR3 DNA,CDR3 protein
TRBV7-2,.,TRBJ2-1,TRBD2,TGTGCCAGCAGCCCCGACGGGGGGAAGGGACAGTTCTTC,CASSPDGGKGQFF
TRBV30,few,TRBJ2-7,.,TGTGCCTGGAGTGACTACTCCTACGAGCAGTACTTC,CAWSDYSYEQYF
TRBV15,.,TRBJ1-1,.,TGTGCCACCAGCAGAGATCAGGAACTGGAAGCTTTCTTT,CATSRDQELEAFF
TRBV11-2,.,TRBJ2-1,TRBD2,TGTGCCAGCAGCTTAGTTCCGGGAGGGTTTAGAAATGAGCAGTTCTTC,CASSLVPGGFRNEQFF
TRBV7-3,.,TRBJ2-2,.,TGTGCCAGCAGGGCCGGGAGACTAAGAGGGGAGCTGTTTTTT,CASRAGRLRGELFF
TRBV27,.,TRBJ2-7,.,TGTGCCAGCAGTTTAGGAGACAGCTGGTCCTACGAGCAGTACTTC,CASSLGDSWSYEQYF
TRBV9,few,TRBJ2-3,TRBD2,TGTGCCAGCAGCGTTTGGCTAGCGGGAGGAGCAGATACGCAGTATTTT,CASSVWLAGGADTQYF
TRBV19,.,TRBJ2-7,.,TGTGCCAGTAAGCGCCCGGGACAAGGCTACGAGCAGTACTTC,CASKRPGQGYEQYF
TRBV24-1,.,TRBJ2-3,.,TGTGCCACCAGTGATCCGTTGGGGGGGGCTACAGATACGCAGTATTTT,CATSDPLGGATDTQYF
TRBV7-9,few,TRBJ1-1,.,TGTGCCTTCACGGGGACTGAAGCTTTCTTT,CAFTGTEAFF
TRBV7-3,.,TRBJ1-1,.,TGTGCCAGCAGCTTAAGAGGCAGGGGCACTGAAGCTTTCTTT,CASSLRGRGTEAFF
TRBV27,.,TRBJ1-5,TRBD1,TGTGCCAGCAGTGGCCCGGACAGGGGGCAGGGTCAGCCCCAGCATTTT,CASSGPDRGQGQPQHF
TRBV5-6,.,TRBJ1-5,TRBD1,TGTGCCAGCAGCTCTCTTCGGACAGGGACGGATCAGCCCCAGCATTTT,CASSSLRTGTDQPQHF
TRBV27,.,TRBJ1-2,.,TGTGCCAGCAGCTTTCACTCGGGGTCCGGGGGTTACTATGGCTACACCTTC,CASSFHSGSGGYYGYTF
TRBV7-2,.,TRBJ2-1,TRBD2,TGTGCCAGCAGGGCTAGCGGGTACAATGAGCAGTTCTTC,CASRASGYNEQFF
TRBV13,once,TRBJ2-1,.,TGTGCCAGCAGCTTATTTGAGGGAAGCTCCTACAATGAGCAGTTCTTC,CASSLFEGSSYNEQFF
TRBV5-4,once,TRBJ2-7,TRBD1,TGTGCCAGCAGAAAGGGACAGGCGACCTACGAGCAGTACTTC,CASRKGQATYEQYF
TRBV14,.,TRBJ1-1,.,TGTGCCAGCGGGGGGCTAGCGGGACCTGAAGCTTTCTTT,CASGGLAGPEAFF
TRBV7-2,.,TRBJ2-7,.,TGTGCCAGCAGCTTAGTTCTTAGCGGTTCCTACGAGCAGTACTTC,CASSLVLSGSYEQYF
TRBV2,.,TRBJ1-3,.,TGTGCCAGCAGTGATGGGGGCCCGGGAAACACCATATATTTT,CASSDGGPGNTIYF
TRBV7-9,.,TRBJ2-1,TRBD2,TGTGCCAGCAGCCCCTGGACTAGCGGGAGGTGGAATGAGCAGTTCTTC,CASSPWTSGRWNEQFF
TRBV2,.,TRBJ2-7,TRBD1,TGTGCCAGCAGTGAAGGCAGGGGGCTAAAAGAGCAGTACTTC,CASSEGRGLKEQYF
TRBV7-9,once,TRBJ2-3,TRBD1,TGTGTCAGCAGCTCCCGACAGGGGAGGCAGGCAGATACGCAGTATTTT,CVSSSRQGRQADTQYF
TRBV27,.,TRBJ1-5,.,TGTGCCAGCAGTTTATCGAGACTGGGGGGGCAGCCCCAGCATTTT,CASSLSRLGGQPQHF
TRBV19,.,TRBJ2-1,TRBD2,TGTGCCAGTAGTATGGCTAGCGGGAGGATGTATGAGCAGTTCTTC,CASSMASGRMYEQFF
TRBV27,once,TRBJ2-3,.,TGTGCCAGCAGCCCGACTCGAGCTAGCACAGATACGCAGTATTTT,CASSPTRASTDTQYF
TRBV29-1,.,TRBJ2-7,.,TGCAGCGTTGGAGCCTTCTCCTACGAGCAGTACTTC,CSVGAFSYEQYF
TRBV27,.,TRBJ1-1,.,TGTGCCAGCAGTTTATCCATTGGGCCCCAGACGTGGGCTTTCTTT,CASSLSIGPQTWAFF
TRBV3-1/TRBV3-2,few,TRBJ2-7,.,TGTGCCAGCAGTCTGACTAGAAGCTCCTACGAGCAGTACTTC,CASSLTRSSYEQYF
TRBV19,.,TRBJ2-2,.,TGTGCCAGTAGTATAGCCCCTACTGGGAAGGGAGCCGGGGAGCTGTTTTTT,CASSIAPTGKGAGELFF
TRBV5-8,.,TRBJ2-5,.,TGTGCCAGCAGCGGGGACTGGGGTGAAGGAACCCAGTACTTC,CASSGDWGEGTQYF
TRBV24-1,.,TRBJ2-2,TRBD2,TGTGCCACCAGTGAGCCGACTAGCGGGAGTTACACCGGGGAGCTGTTTTTT,CATSEPTSGSYTGELFF
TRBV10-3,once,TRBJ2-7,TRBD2,TGTGCCATCAGTGCTCTTGGTACTACGGGAGGCAACTACGAGCAGTACTTC,CAISALGTTGGNYEQYF
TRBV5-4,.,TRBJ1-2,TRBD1,TGTGCCAGCAGCTGGGCGGGACAGGGGAACTATGGCTACACCTTC,CASSWAGQGNYGYTF
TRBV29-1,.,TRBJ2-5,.,TGCAGCGGTTGCTTACGGGAGACCCAGTACTTC,CSGCLRETQYF
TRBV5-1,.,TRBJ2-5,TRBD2,TGCGCCAGCAGCAGTGGGACTAGCGGGATGTGGCAGACCCAGTACTTC,CASSSGTSGMWQTQYF
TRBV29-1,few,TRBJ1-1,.,TGCAGCGTTGAGGGAGGGGGAGACACTGAAGCTTTCTTT,CSVEGGGDTEAFF
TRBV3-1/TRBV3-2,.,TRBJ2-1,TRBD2,TGTGCCAGCAGCCAAGGGACTAGCGGGAGCTACAATGAGCAGTTCTTC,CASSQGTSGSYNEQFF
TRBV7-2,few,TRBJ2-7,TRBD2,TGTGCCAGCAGCTCCCCGGTTCCGGGACTATTCTACGAGCAGTACTTC,CASSSPVPGLFYEQYF
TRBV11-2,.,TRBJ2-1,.,TGTGCCAGCAGCTATGGGAGTGGCAATGAGCAGTTCTTC,CASSYGSGNEQFF
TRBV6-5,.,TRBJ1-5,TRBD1,TGTGCCAGTCAGACGTGGGACAGAGGTCAGCCCCAGCATTTT,CASQTWDRGQPQHF
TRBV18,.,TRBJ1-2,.,TGTGCCAGCTCACCAAGGTCGGATGGGCAAATGGGCTACACCTTC,CASSPRSDGQMGYTF
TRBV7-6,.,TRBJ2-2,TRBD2,TGTGCCAGCAGCTTAGGACTAGCGTCTACCGGGGAGCTGTTTTTT,CASSLGLASTGELFF
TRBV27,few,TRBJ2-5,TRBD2,TGTGCCAGCAGCCATGGGACTAGCGGCCAAGAGACCCAGTACTTC,CASSHGTSGQETQYF
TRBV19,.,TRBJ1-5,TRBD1,TGTGCCAGGATTATTCTACAGGGGAGTAGCAATCAGCCCCAGCATTTT,CARIILQGSSNQPQHF
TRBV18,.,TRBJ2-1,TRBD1,TGTGCCAGCTCACCAATGGACAGGGAGGACAATGAGCAGTTCTTC,CASSPMDREDNEQFF
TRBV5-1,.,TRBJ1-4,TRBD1,TGCGCCAGCAGCCCTCTGAAGACAGGGGATAATGAAAAACTGTTTTTT,CASSPLKTGDNEKLFF
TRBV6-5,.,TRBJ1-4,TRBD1,TGTGCCAGCAGTTCACAGGGGGCGGCTAATGAAAAACTGTTTTTT,CASSSQGAANEKLFF
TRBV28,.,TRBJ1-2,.,TGTGCCAGCAGCGTCCCACGCGGTTCCTATGGCTACACCTTC,CASSVPRGSYGYTF
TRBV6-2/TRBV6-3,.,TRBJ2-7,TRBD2,TGTGCCAGCAGTTACCTGGGGAGGGGCGAGCAGTACTTC,CASSYLGRGEQYF
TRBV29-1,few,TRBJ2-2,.,TGCAGCGTTGAACTCTGGACAACGAACACCGGGGAGCTGTTTTTT,CSVELWTTNTGELFF
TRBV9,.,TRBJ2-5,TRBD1,TGTGCCAGCAGCGTCCGGACAGGGGGCGGAGAGACCCAGTACTTC,CASSVRTGGGETQYF
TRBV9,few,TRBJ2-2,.,TGTGCCAGCAGCGTATTGGGAGACACCGGGGAGCTGTTTTTT,CASSVLGDTGELFF
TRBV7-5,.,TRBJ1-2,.,TGTGTCAGAAGCTTAGCGCTGACAGGGAACTATGGCTACACCTTC,CVRSLALTGNYGYTF
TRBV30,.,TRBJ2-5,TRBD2,TGTGCCTGGGCCAGACTAGCGGGAGCTTCGAGCCAAGAGACCCAGTACTTC,CAWARLAGASSQETQYF